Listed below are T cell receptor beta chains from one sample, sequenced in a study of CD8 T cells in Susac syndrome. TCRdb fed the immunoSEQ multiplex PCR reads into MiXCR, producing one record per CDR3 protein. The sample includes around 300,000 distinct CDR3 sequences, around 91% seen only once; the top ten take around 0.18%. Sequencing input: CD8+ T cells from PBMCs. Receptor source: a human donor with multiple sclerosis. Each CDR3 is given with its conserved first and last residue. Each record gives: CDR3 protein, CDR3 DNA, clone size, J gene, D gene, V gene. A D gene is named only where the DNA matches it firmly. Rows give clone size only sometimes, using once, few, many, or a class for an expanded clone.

CASSQGMGHPNIQYF | TGCGCCAGCAGCCAAGGAATGGGGCACCCAAACATTCAGTACTTC | . | TRBJ2-4 | . | TRBV4-1
CASSSTSGVIPYEQYF | TGTGCCAGCAGCTCTACTAGCGGGGTTATCCCCTACGAGCAGTACTTC | . | TRBJ2-7 | TRBD2 | TRBV7-9
CASSLGGLQHF | TGTGCCAGCAGTTTAGGGGGCCTACAGCATTTT | . | TRBJ1-5 | . | TRBV28
CASSDSLRGGNEQFF | TGTGCCAGCAGTGACTCCCTTAGGGGGGGCAATGAGCAGTTCTTC | . | TRBJ2-1 | . | TRBV6-4
CASINWDFNYGYTF | TGTGCCAGCATTAATTGGGACTTTAACTATGGCTACACCTTC | . | TRBJ1-2 | . | TRBV2
CASTSPDRTGAYEQYF | TGTGCCAGCACCTCCCCCGATCGGACAGGGGCCTACGAGCAGTACTTC | . | TRBJ2-7 | TRBD1 | TRBV28
CATHLRADSNEQFF | TGTGCCACCCACCTCCGGGCCGATAGCAATGAGCAGTTCTTC | . | TRBJ2-1 | . | TRBV25-1
CASSLGLDGQYF | TGTGCCAGCAGTTTGGGGCTCGACGGGCAGTACTTC | . | TRBJ2-7 | . | TRBV7-9
CASSTPGYPYEQYF | TGTGCCAGTAGTACCCCGGGGTACCCCTACGAGCAGTACTTC | . | TRBJ2-7 | . | TRBV19
CASSYLRTGMANEQFF | TGTGCCAGCAGCTACCTTAGGACAGGGATGGCCAATGAGCAGTTCTTC | . | TRBJ2-1 | TRBD1 | TRBV11-3
CASSQLRKFGTGKVWNGYTF | TGCGCCAGCAGTCAATTACGGAAATTTGGGACAGGGAAGGTGTGGAACGGCTACACCTTC | once | TRBJ1-2 | TRBD1 | TRBV23-1
CAWSVSGWPYEQYF | TGTGCCTGGAGTGTATCAGGGTGGCCCTACGAGCAGTACTTC | . | TRBJ2-7 | . | TRBV30
CASSPRRGYNQPQHF | TGCGCCAGCAGCCCCAGGAGGGGGTACAATCAGCCCCAGCATTTT | . | TRBJ1-5 | . | TRBV4-1
CASSFRMGPLWETQYF | TGTGCCAGCAGCTTCAGAATGGGACCGCTGTGGGAGACCCAGTACTTC | . | TRBJ2-5 | . | TRBV11-2
CASSQDPPGGRARAMYNEQFF | TGCGCCAGCAGCCAAGATCCCCCCGGCGGGAGGGCCAGGGCGATGTACAATGAGCAGTTCTTC | . | TRBJ2-1 | TRBD2 | TRBV4-3
CASSIESAPGAFF | TGTGCCAGTAGTATAGAATCGGCGCCTGGGGCTTTCTTT | . | TRBJ1-1 | . | TRBV19
CAWSVAASSNQPQHF | TGTGCCTGGAGTGTAGCGGCTAGTAGCAATCAGCCCCAGCATTTT | . | TRBJ1-5 | . | TRBV30
CASTQMTSGQETQYF | TGTGCCAGCACCCAAATGACTAGCGGTCAAGAGACCCAGTACTTC | once | TRBJ2-5 | TRBD2 | TRBV6-6
CASCILGGSEQFF | TGTGCCAGCTGCATCCTAGGCGGAAGTGAGCAGTTCTTC | once | TRBJ2-1 | . | TRBV28
CASSLWTSGALDF | TGTGCCAGCAGCTTATGGACTAGCGGGGCGCTTGACTTC | . | TRBJ2-7 | TRBD2 | TRBV7-2
CASSPPWGKGEEQYF | TGTGCCAGCAGTCCTCCTTGGGGAAAAGGGGAAGAGCAGTACTTC | . | TRBJ2-7 | . | TRBV27
CASSLGGQGNYGYTF | TGTGCCAGCAGTTTGGGCGGACAGGGGAACTATGGCTACACCTTC | . | TRBJ1-2 | TRBD1 | TRBV12-3/TRBV12-4
CASSLMGGYTF | TGTGCCAGCAGCCTAATGGGCGGCTACACCTTC | . | TRBJ1-2 | . | TRBV7-2
CASSFGGAGELFF | TGTGCCAGCAGTTTCGGAGGGGCCGGGGAGCTGTTTTTT | . | TRBJ2-2 | . | TRBV28
CASSLSGQGQPQHF | TGTGCCAGCAGTTTATCGGGGCAAGGTCAGCCCCAGCATTTT | . | TRBJ1-5 | . | TRBV27
CASSPRLAGGVYEQYF | TGTGCCAGCAGTCCTCGACTAGCGGGGGGCGTCTACGAGCAGTACTTC | . | TRBJ2-7 | TRBD2 | TRBV28
CASSQELAESYEQYF | TGCGCCAGCAGCCAAGAGCTAGCGGAGTCCTACGAGCAGTACTTC | . | TRBJ2-7 | TRBD2 | TRBV4-3
CASSLFPREVNEQYF | TGTGCCAGCAGTTTATTCCCCAGGGAGGTGAACGAGCAGTACTTC | . | TRBJ2-7 | . | TRBV12-3/TRBV12-4
CASVSSGQGWDEKLFF | TGTGCCAGCGTTTCCTCGGGACAGGGGTGGGATGAAAAACTGTTTTTT | . | TRBJ1-4 | TRBD1 | TRBV7-9
CASTNPDSQDYEQYF | TGTGCCAGCACAAATCCGGACAGCCAGGACTACGAGCAGTACTTC | . | TRBJ2-7 | . | TRBV28
CKTSGGSSSYNEQFF | TGCAAGACTAGCGGGGGGAGCAGCTCCTACAATGAGCAGTTCTTC | . | TRBJ2-1 | TRBD2 | TRBV20-1
CATLAGTGSYEQYF | TGTGCCACACTCGCCGGGACAGGGTCTTACGAGCAGTACTTC | . | TRBJ2-7 | TRBD1 | TRBV10-3
CASSQTGGAETQYF | TGTGCCAGCAGCCAGACAGGGGGCGCGGAGACCCAGTACTTC | . | TRBJ2-5 | TRBD1 | TRBV3-1
CASSYVVETQYF | TGTGCCAGCAGTTACGTGGTGGAGACCCAGTACTTC | . | TRBJ2-5 | . | TRBV6-2/TRBV6-3
CAWIEDYEQYF | TGTGCCTGGATAGAGGACTACGAGCAGTACTTC | . | TRBJ2-7 | . | TRBV30
CSARDPDSSYEQYF | TGCAGTGCTAGAGACCCCGACAGCTCCTACGAGCAGTACTTC | . | TRBJ2-7 | . | TRBV20-1
CASTILAGGSNEQFF | TGTGCCAGTACCATCCTAGCGGGAGGCTCCAATGAGCAGTTCTTC | . | TRBJ2-1 | TRBD2 | TRBV19
CASSLATSEQFF | TGTGCCAGCAGCTTAGCTACTAGTGAGCAGTTCTTC | . | TRBJ2-1 | . | TRBV7-8
CSVGSSGETYEQYF | TGCAGCGTTGGGTCTAGCGGGGAAACCTACGAGCAGTACTTC | . | TRBJ2-7 | TRBD2 | TRBV29-1
CASSLRAGGVSGELFF | TGTGCCAGCAGCTTAAGGGCGGGAGGGGTCTCCGGGGAGCTGTTTTTT | . | TRBJ2-2 | TRBD2 | TRBV7-6
CASSLTGEAYTDEQFF | TGTGCCAGCAGCTTAACCGGAGAGGCCTATACAGATGAGCAGTTCTTC | . | TRBJ2-1 | . | TRBV13
CASSYKYSGRASEAFF | TGTGCCAGCAGCTACAAATACTCAGGACGGGCCTCTGAAGCTTTCTTT | . | TRBJ1-1 | . | TRBV5-6